The 27 T cell receptor beta chains below were found in one sample sequenced in a study of cytomegalovirus exposure and HLA in healthy donors. Assay: immunoSEQ multiplex PCR; the TCRdb copy retains only in-frame clones and omits some. The sample has 250,000 to 350,000 clones; roughly 85% are singletons. The sample comprised PBMCs. The receptors originated from a woman between 18 and 30 years old in good health and CMV-seronegative.

The V call is TRBV2, the J call TRBJ1-1; tentatively, D is TRBD1 (5 bases). Trimming removed 6 bases at V and 7 bases at J, with 18 bases between. This CDR3 has 14 residues. The germline gives CDR1 SNHLY, CDR2 FYNNEI. DNA of the CDR3: TGTGCCAGCAGCTCCCATCCCGGGGGGATTGAAGCTTTCTTT. Amino acids: CASSSHPGGIEAFF.

The V call is TRBV27, the J call TRBJ1-3, with D possibly TRBD1 on 5 matching bases. The CDR3 runs to 15 residues. The germline CDR1 and CDR2 sequences are MNHEY and SMNVEV (reference sequence). With 5 bases removed from V and 0 bases from J, the gap between germline ends came to 11 bases. In DNA, the CDR3 is TGTGCCAGCAGTCTCACAGGCCTCTCTGGAAACACCATATATTTT. It encodes CASSLTGLSGNTIYF.

The chain has TRBV9 and TRBJ2-1; 10 nucleotides line up with TRBD1. In germline, CDR1 is SGDLS, CDR2 YYNGEE. V lost 2 bases, J lost 3 bases, and 2 bases stayed unmatched. The length of the CDR3 is 15 residues. This chain's CDR3 is CASSVGQGFYNEQFF. In DNA, the CDR3 is TGTGCCAGCAGCGTGGGACAGGGGTTCTACAATGAGCAGTTCTTC. The full variable domain, with the rest looked up from reference TRBV9 and TRBJ2-1, is DSGVTQTPKHLITATGQRVTLRCSPRSGDLSVYWYQQSLDQGLQFLIQYYNGEERAKGNILERFSAQQFPDLHSELNLSSLELGDSALYFCASSVGQGFYNEQFFGPGTRLTVL.

J is TRBJ1-1 and V is TRBV2, with a possible D match to TRBD1 (5 bases). The CDR3 consists of 13 residues. Germline CDR1 SNHLY, CDR2 FYNNEI. V lost 3 bases and J 5 bases, leaving 10 bases between the germline ends. The CDR3 protein is CASSEGHPTEAFF. The DNA for the CDR3 is TGTGCCAGCAGTGAGGGGCACCCAACTGAAGCTTTCTTT.

This sequence joins TRBV14 and TRBJ2-2, with 9 positions matching TRBD2. Germline CDR1 and CDR2: SGHDN and FVKESK. Trimming removed 1 base from V and 7 bases from J; junction bases left unmatched: 4. The CDR3 has 15 amino acids. This chain's CDR3 is CASSQVSGSYGELFF. The CDR3 nucleotides are TGTGCCAGCAGCCAAGTTAGCGGGAGTTACGGGGAGCTGTTTTTT.

The chain is built from TRBV2 and TRBJ2-5, with 9 nucleotides matching TRBD2. The ends lost 11 bases at V and 4 bases at J; junction bases unmatched: 5. Germline V gives CDR1 SNHLY, CDR2 FYNNEI. The CDR3 contains 12 residues. The CDR3 DNA reads TGTGCCCGGCGGGGGGGTGGAGAGACCCAGTACTTC. Translating gives CARRGGGETQYF.

J is TRBJ1-5 and V is TRBV7-8; 7 bases map to TRBD1. In germline, CDR1 is SGHVS, CDR2 FQNEAQ. V shed 5 bases, J shed 3 bases, and the junction held 4 bases outside the gene matches. This CDR3 comprises 14 residues. The CDR3 protein is CASSQDRVNQPQHF. CDR3 sequence (DNA): TGTGCCAGCAGCCAAGACAGGGTCAATCAGCCCCAGCATTTT.

The J gene is TRBJ2-7, the V gene TRBV19, with TRBD2 matching over 10 bases. The V gene's germline CDR1 is LNHDA and CDR2 SQIVND (reference sequence). This CDR3 comprises 18 residues. The junction had 10 bases not matched to a gene; V was cut back by 1 base and J by 1 base. The CDR3 DNA is TGTGCCAGTAGTATAGCCCTTTATGGACTAGCGGATTCCTACGAGCAGTACTTC. Translation gives CASSIALYGLADSYEQYF.

The gene calls are TRBV2 and TRBJ1-4; D gene ambiguous. The CDR3 spans 15 residues. Trimming took 3 bases from V and 7 from J, leaving 15 bases between them. Germline CDR1 SNHLY, CDR2 FYNNEI. The chain's CDR3 is CASSDPGRFLEKLFF. The CDR3 nucleotides read TGTGCCAGCAGTGACCCGGGTCGGTTTCTTGAAAAACTGTTTTTT.

The rearrangement links TRBV18 to TRBJ2-7, with 13 bases aligning to TRBD2. The germline CDR1 and CDR2 sequences are KGHSH and LQKENI. The CDR3 covers 17 residues. After removal of 3 bases from V and 2 bases from J, the junction contained 7 bases not matched to a gene. The CDR3 bases are TGTGCCAGCTCACCGCCGACTAGCGGGAGGTTCCCCTACGAGCAGTACTTC. Its translation is CASSPPTSGRFPYEQYF.

The chain is built from TRBV7-8 and TRBJ1-2; no clear D. The ends were cut back, 5 bases at V and 3 bases at J, with 10 bases in the middle. The CDR3 sequence is 13 residues long. Germline V gives CDR1 SGHVS, CDR2 FQNEAQ. The CDR3 sequence: CASSPQTDYGYTF. In nucleotides, the CDR3 is TGTGCCAGCAGCCCCCAGACTGACTATGGCTACACCTTC.

This chain links TRBV5-8 with TRBJ2-7; D unresolved. Germline V lookup: CDR1 SGHTS, CDR2 YDEGEE. CDR3 length: 13 residues. Between the trimmed V and J ends, which lost 1 base and 4 bases, there was a span of 9 bases. DNA of the CDR3: TGTGCCAGCAGCTTGCCAGCGCTTTACGAGCAGTACTTC. It specifies CASSLPALYEQYF. Combining the CDR3 with reference TRBV5-8 and TRBJ2-7 gives the whole variable domain EAGVTQSPTHLIKTRGQQATLRCSPISGHTSVYWYQQALGLGLQFLLWYDEGEERNRGNFPPRFSGRQFPNYSSELNVNALELEDSALYLCASSLPALYEQYFGPGTRLTVT.

The genes are TRBV7-9 and TRBJ2-3; D is perhaps TRBD1 (8 bases). V lost 5 bases, J lost 2 bases, and 20 bases lay in between. CDR3 size: 17 residues. Germline values: CDR1 SEHNR, CDR2 FQNEAQ (reference sequence). CDR3: CASSRPDREGNTDTQYF. The CDR3 DNA reads as TGTGCCAGCAGCCGCCCGGACAGGGAGGGGAACACAGATACGCAGTATTTT.

V gene TRBV5-6 combines with J gene TRBJ1-2, with TRBD1 matching 7 bases. J lost 4 bases, V lost 0 bases, and 9 bases had no gene match. The CDR3 sequence is 16 residues long. Germline CDR1 and CDR2: SGHDT and YYEEEE. CDR3 in amino acids: CASSLAQEGAIYGYTF. The CDR3 bases are TGTGCCAGCAGCTTGGCCCAGGAGGGGGCAATCTATGGCTACACCTTC. Complete variable domain (other parts from reference TRBV5-6 and TRBJ1-2): DAGVTQSPTHLIKTRGQQVTLRCSPKSGHDTVSWYQQALGQGPQFIFQYYEEEERQRGNFPDRFSGHQFPNYSSELNVNALLLGDSALYLCASSLAQEGAIYGYTFGSGTRLTVV.

V is TRBV28 and J is TRBJ2-7, with 9 bases fitting TRBD1. Per the germline V gene, CDR1 is MDHEN and CDR2 is SYDVKM. With 0 bases clipped from V and 6 bases from J, the junction kept 12 bases outside the gene matches. The CDR3 extends over 17 amino acids. The DNA for the CDR3 is TGTGCCAGCAGTTTATGGGGGAACCCTACAGGGGGCGGCGAGCAGTACTTC. It specifies CASSLWGNPTGGGEQYF.

This clone was observed a single time. The V and J genes are TRBV12-5 and TRBJ2-1, with unresolved D. CDR1 and CDR2 from the germline V gene are LGHNT and FRNRAP. Trimming pared 6 bases from V and 10 bases from J, leaving 16 bases between. The CDR3 has 13 amino acids. This chain's CDR3 is CASGKPGTYEQFF. CDR3 coding DNA: TGTGCTAGTGGCAAGCCCGGTACGTACGAGCAGTTCTTC.

The chain combines TRBV10-3 with TRBJ2-7, with TRBD1 matching 8 bases. V was clipped by 4 bases and J by 3 bases; unmatched bases: 5. The CDR3 is made up of 14 amino acids. Looked up from germline, CDR1 is ENHRY and CDR2 is SYGVKD. CDR3 amino acids: CAISATGVGYEQYF. CDR3 coding DNA: TGTGCCATCAGTGCGACAGGGGTCGGCTACGAGCAGTACTTC.

The chain joins TRBV19 to TRBJ1-2, with D uncertain. Trimming left V 3 bases short and J 4 bases short, with 12 bases between. Germline CDR1 is LNHDA and CDR2 is SQIVND (reference sequence). The CDR3 runs to 14 residues. The chain's CDR3 is CASSMLPSGYGYTF. CDR3 DNA: TGTGCCAGTAGTATGCTCCCCAGTGGCTATGGCTACACCTTC.

This chain connects TRBV6-6 to TRBJ2-1, with D perhaps matching TRBD2 (5 bases). Germline V gene data show CDR1 as MNHNY and CDR2 as SVGAGI (reference sequence). The ends were cut back, 6 bases at V and 4 bases at J, with 16 bases in the middle. The CDR3 is 15 residues long. The CDR3 region has the DNA TGTGCCAGCAGCGACGACTTAGCGATTTACAATGAGCAGTTCTTC. It codes for CASSDDLAIYNEQFF.

The chain carries TRBV5-1 and TRBJ2-3; D unresolved. V lost 4 bases to trimming and J lost 5 bases, with 8 bases between them. In germline, CDR1 is SGHRS, CDR2 YFSETQ. The CDR3 runs to 12 residues. The DNA of the CDR3 is TGCGCCAGCAGCGCCTCAGTAGATACGCAGTATTTT. This sequence encodes CASSASVDTQYF. The full variable domain, in which reference TRBV5-1 and TRBJ2-3 provide the parts outside the CDR3, is KAGVTQTPRYLIKTRGQQVTLSCSPISGHRSVSWYQQTPGQGLQFLFEYFSETQRNKGNFPGRFSGRQFSNSRSEMNVSTLELGDSALYLCASSASVDTQYFGPGTRLTVL.

V and J are TRBV7-9 and TRBJ2-7, with 7 bases matching TRBD2. The V gene end was trimmed by 5 bases and the J gene end by 7 bases; junction bases not matched to a gene: 17. The length of the CDR3 is 16 residues. In germline, CDR1 is SEHNR, CDR2 FQNEAQ (reference sequence). The CDR3 is CASSPHEASGGMEQYF. The CDR3 coding sequence is TGTGCCAGCAGCCCCCACGAGGCTAGCGGCGGTATGGAGCAGTACTTC. Full variable domain (rest looked up from reference TRBV7-9 and TRBJ2-7): DTGVSQNPRHKITKRGQNVTFRCDPISEHNRLYWYRQTLGQGPEFLTYFQNEAQLEKSRLLSDRFSAERPKGSFSTLEIQRTEQGDSAMYLCASSPHEASGGMEQYFGPGTRLTVT.

The gene calls are TRBV18 and TRBJ2-2, with 9 bases matching TRBD2. This CDR3 has 16 amino acids. V lost 3 bases, J lost 7 bases, and 9 bases stayed unmatched. Germline-derived CDR1 and CDR2 are KGHSH and LQKENI. CDR3 nucleotides: TGTGCCAGCTCACCCCTCGGGGTAGCGGGAGTCGGGGAGCTGTTTTTT. The encoded protein is CASSPLGVAGVGELFF.

This clone was counted between two and nine times. This chain uses TRBV2 with TRBJ2-1; D remains unclear. The V and J ends lost 5 bases and 9 bases respectively, with 11 bases between them. Germline CDR1 SNHLY, CDR2 FYNNEI. The CDR3 is made up of 12 amino acids. CDR3 in amino acids: CASSLGPSEQFF. The CDR3 DNA sequence: TGTGCCAGCAGTCTAGGCCCCAGTGAGCAGTTCTTC.

This clone was detected once. CDR3 residues: CASSSQGPRGKNIQYF. The CDR3 DNA reads as TGTGCCAGCAGCTCTCAGGGCCCTAGGGGCAAAAACATTCAGTACTTC. The chain joins TRBV7-2 to TRBJ2-4; D perhaps matches TRBD1 (5 bases). Germline V lookup: CDR1 SGHTA, CDR2 FQGNSA. V lost 4 bases and J 3 bases, leaving 16 bases between the germline ends. This CDR3 contains 16 residues.

V usage is TRBV29-1 and J usage is TRBJ2-7, with 9 bases lining up with TRBD1. Trimming took 7 bases from V and 2 from J; bases not matched to a gene: 6. The CDR3 is made up of 13 amino acids. Germline lookup yields CDR1 SQVTM and CDR2 ANQGSEA. CDR3 in DNA: TGCAGCGGGCGGGACAGGGACACCTACGAGCAGTACTTC. Translation: CSGRDRDTYEQYF.

This clone was seen only once. This rearrangement joins TRBV6-1 to TRBJ2-2, with 8 bases identical to TRBD2. The CDR3 has 16 residues. The trim removed 3 bases at V and 0 bases at J, leaving 3 bases unmatched. Per germline, CDR1 MNHNS and CDR2 SASEGT. The CDR3 region is CASSDRGGANTGELFF. The CDR3 bases are TGTGCCAGCAGTGACCGGGGGGGCGCGAACACCGGGGAGCTGTTTTTT.

The chain links TRBV7-2 to TRBJ2-7; 7 bases agree with TRBD2. The CDR3 length is 14 residues. Germline values: CDR1 SGHTA, CDR2 FQGNSA. The V and J ends lost 6 bases and 5 bases, in that order; junction bases with no gene match: 10. In DNA, the CDR3 is TGTGCCAGCAGGAAGGGGCGGGAGAAGGACGAGCAGTACTTC. This encodes CASRKGREKDEQYF.